The 14 T cell receptor beta chains presented below share a single source sample, sequenced in a study of T cell responses to AZD1222 COVID-19 vaccine. This table comes from immunoSEQ multiplex PCR, and its TCRdb copy is limited to in-frame clones, with some not included. This table has 110,000 to 150,000 clones, 92% appearing once. The sample was peripheral blood, taken on day 0 of AZD1222 vaccination. The source is an adult in good health.

This clone has a handful of counts. This sequence joins TRBV11-3 and TRBJ2-1; D possibly corresponds to TRBD1 (6 bases). Germline V CDR1 and CDR2: SGHNT, YENEEA. The CDR3 runs to 17 residues. V was clipped by 5 bases and J by 4 bases, with 21 bases between them. CDR3 nucleotide sequence: TGTGCCAGCAGCCCCATTGGGGGCCCAAGGGGTTACAATGAGCAGTTCTTC. This encodes CASSPIGGPRGYNEQFF. The full variable domain, in which reference TRBV11-3 and TRBJ2-1 provide the parts outside the CDR3, is EAGVVQSPRYKIIEKKQPVAFWCNPISGHNTLYWYLQNLGQGPELLIRYENEEAVDDSQLPKDRFSAERLKGVDSTLKIQPAELGDSAVYLCASSPIGGPRGYNEQFFGPGTRLTVL.

V gene TRBV11-2 combines with J gene TRBJ1-4, with D tentatively TRBD1 (5 bases). Germline loops: CDR1 SGHAT, CDR2 FQNNGV. The CDR3 runs 16 residues. Trimming pared 5 bases from V and 6 bases from J, leaving 19 bases between. The CDR3 region is CASSPGRGKVDEKLFF. As DNA, the CDR3 is TGTGCCAGCAGCCCCGGAAGGGGTAAGGTAGATGAAAAACTGTTTTTT.

This clone has just one count. The V call is TRBV6-5, the J call TRBJ2-3; 9 positions agree with TRBD2. J gave up 2 bases and V 5 bases, and 2 bases lay outside the gene matches. Germline V lookup: CDR1 MNHEY, CDR2 SVGAGI. The CDR3 totals 14 residues. The CDR3, as DNA: TGTGCCAGCAGTCGACTAGCGGTCACAGATACGCAGTATTTT. This translates into CASSRLAVTDTQYF.

J is TRBJ1-5 and V is TRBV2, with 9 bases identical to TRBD1. Germline V gene sequence: CDR1 SNHLY, CDR2 FYNNEI. The J segment lost 1 base and the V segment lost 4 bases, leaving 11 bases of the junction unmatched. The CDR3 has 18 amino acids. The CDR3 loop is CASSARTGAGFSNQPQHF. The CDR3 DNA follows: TGTGCCAGCAGTGCCCGGACAGGGGCGGGATTCAGCAATCAGCCCCAGCATTTT.

This clone came up once. V and J are TRBV6-1 and TRBJ1-6; D might be TRBD1 (5 bases). Germline CDR1 and CDR2: MNHNS and SASEGT. The CDR3 consists of 13 residues. V was trimmed by 3 bases and J by 11 bases, leaving 11 bases between them. This CDR3 is CASSEWGGAPLHF. The CDR3 DNA reads as TGTGCCAGCAGTGAGTGGGGAGGGGCACCCCTCCACTTT.

The genes are TRBV12-3 or TRBV12-4 and TRBJ1-1; D perhaps matches TRBD1 (5 bases). The CDR3 sequence is 11 residues long. Trimming removed 6 bases from V and 5 bases from J, with 7 bases in between. The CDR3 spells CASSAGTEAFF. In DNA, the CDR3 is TGTGCCAGCAGCGCAGGGACTGAAGCTTTCTTT.

A single count supports this clone. The rearrangement links TRBV6-5 to TRBJ2-7, with TRBD1 identical over 8 bases. V shed 5 bases and J 3 bases; nucleotides not matched to a gene: 6. Germline V gives CDR1 MNHEY, CDR2 SVGAGI. The CDR3 length is 14 residues. The CDR3 spells CASSTGQARYEQYF. In DNA, the CDR3 is TGTGCCAGCAGTACGGGACAGGCACGCTACGAGCAGTACTTC.

The V and J genes are TRBV5-4 and TRBJ1-4; D not certain. The germline V gene encodes CDR1 SGHNT and CDR2 YYREEE (reference sequence). Trimming cost V 3 bases and J 8 bases, with 14 bases left between them. CDR3 length equals 14 residues. CDR3 loop: CASSSKKGREKLFF. The CDR3 nucleotides are TGTGCCAGCAGCTCGAAAAAGGGAAGAGAAAAACTGTTTTTT.

The rearrangement joins TRBV15 to TRBJ1-4; no clear D. The CDR3 consists of 13 residues. V lost 6 bases, J lost 0 bases, and 5 bases lay in between. The germline V gene encodes CDR1 LNHNV and CDR2 YYDKDF (reference sequence). This CDR3 reads CATRRATNEKLFF. Written as DNA, the CDR3 is TGTGCCACCAGACGTGCAACTAATGAAAAACTGTTTTTT.

The CDR3 here is CASSFLNTEAFF. CDR3 nucleotides: TGTGCCAGCAGTTTCCTGAACACTGAAGCTTTCTTT. The chain recombines TRBV28 with TRBJ1-1; D is uncertain. Germline lookup yields CDR1 MDHEN and CDR2 SYDVKM. This CDR3 is 12 amino acids long. V was shortened by 3 bases and J by 0 bases, with 2 bases between the two germline ends.

The genes are TRBV11-1 and TRBJ1-2; D remains ambiguous. This CDR3 comprises 14 residues. V lost 5 bases and J 7 bases, leaving 17 bases between the germline ends. Per germline, CDR1 SGHAT and CDR2 FQDESV (reference sequence). The CDR3 protein is CASSPREGVPGYTF. In DNA form, the CDR3 reads TGTGCCAGCAGCCCCCGCGAGGGTGTCCCTGGCTACACCTTC. Full variable domain (missing parts from reference TRBV11-1 and TRBJ1-2): EAEVAQSPRYKITEKSQAVAFWCDPISGHATLYWYRQILGQGPELLVQFQDESVVDDSQLPKDRFSAERLKGVDSTLKIQPAELGDSAMYLCASSPREGVPGYTFGSGTRLTVV.

This clone was detected once. This rearrangement joins TRBV12-3 or TRBV12-4 to TRBJ2-1; 7 positions agree with TRBD1. V shed 6 bases, J shed 16 bases, and the junction held 9 bases outside the gene matches. The CDR3 contains 11 residues. CDR3 residues: CASSLGQVPFF. CDR3 in DNA: TGTGCCAGCAGCCTCGGACAGGTGCCTTTCTTC.

The J gene is TRBJ2-3, the V gene TRBV10-1; tentative D call: TRBD2 (6 bases). V lost 11 bases to trimming and J lost 3 bases, with 12 bases between them. CDR1 WNHNN and CDR2 SYGVQD come from the germline V gene (reference sequence). The CDR3 covers 12 residues. The CDR3 nucleotides read TGCGCCCCCACCGGAGGGACAGATACGCAGTATTTT. This codes for CAPTGGTDTQYF.

The chain is built from TRBV6-5 and TRBJ1-1; no firm D call. V lost 7 bases and J lost 1, with 10 bases in between. The CDR3 is made up of 13 amino acids. Germline V gene sequence: CDR1 MNHEY, CDR2 SVGAGI. The CDR3 region has the DNA TGTGCCAGCACTAGAGAGAGGAACACTGAAGCTTTCTTT. Its translation is CASTRERNTEAFF.